The present TCR beta chain was sequenced within a study of cytomegalovirus exposure and HLA in healthy donors. Primers included in the PCR were 60 Vbeta and 13 Jbeta primers. The protocol was immunoSEQ multiplex PCR, while the TCRdb copy is restricted to in-frame clones and leaves out a portion. The clone table shows more than 75,000 clones, with the ten largest holding 15%. Per the germline V gene, CDR1 is LGHNA and CDR2 is YSLEER. The CDR3 runs 16 residues. Between the trimmed V and J ends, which lost 2 bases and 1 base, there was a span of 9 bases. The V and J genes are TRBV4-3 and TRBJ2-6; D is unresolved. The sequence was collected from a man between 50 and 59 years old in good health and CMV-seropositive. What was sequenced was PBMCs. This chain's CDR3 is CASSQIANSGANVLTF. Written as DNA, the CDR3 is TGCGCCAGCAGCCAAATCGCTAATTCTGGGGCCAACGTCCTGACTTTC.